Below are 23 T cell receptor beta chains sequenced from a single sample in a study of OX40 agonist ivuxolimab in advanced cancers. Repertoires were generated with immunoSEQ multiplex PCR, while TCRdb's copy carries only in-frame clones and drops some. The sample yields some 75,000 clones, about 85% seen once. The input for sequencing was CD4+ or CD8+ T cells sorted from blood, taken in a trial of the OX40 agonist ivuxolimab. These receptors originate from an adult with an advanced solid tumor such as melanoma, head and neck, liver or kidney cancer.

V gene TRBV12-5 combines with J gene TRBJ1-4; D gene uncertain. V was pared by 5 bases and J by 3 bases, with 10 bases between. Germline CDR1 and CDR2: LGHNT and FRNRAP. CDR3 length equals 14 residues. The CDR3: CASGDGMANEKLFF. CDR3 DNA sequence: TGTGCTAGTGGTGATGGTATGGCTAATGAAAAACTGTTTTTT. The whole variable domain, remainder taken from reference TRBV12-5 and TRBJ1-4, is DARVTQTPRHKVTEMGQEVTMRCQPILGHNTVFWYRQTMMQGLELLAYFRNRAPLDDSGMPKDRFSAEMPDATLATLKIQPSEPRDSAVYFCASGDGMANEKLFFGSGTQLSVL.

V usage is TRBV6-5 and J usage is TRBJ1-5, with a weak D call TRBD1 (5 bases). Trimming removed 4 bases at V and 5 bases at J, with 9 bases between. CDR3 length equals 13 residues. Looked up from germline, CDR1 is MNHEY and CDR2 is SVGAGI. CDR3 loop: CASSSGLYQPQHF. The CDR3 DNA sequence: TGTGCCAGCAGTTCGGGACTCTATCAGCCCCAGCATTTT.

The chain uses TRBV19 and TRBJ2-1; D is unclear. CDR1 and CDR2 (germline): LNHDA, SQIVND (reference sequence). With 7 bases removed from V and 0 bases from J, the gap between germline ends came to 13 bases. The CDR3 runs to 15 residues. CDR3 loop: CASKVDVLSYNEQFF. In DNA, the CDR3 is TGTGCCAGTAAGGTTGACGTACTCTCCTACAATGAGCAGTTCTTC. Filled out from reference TRBV19 and TRBJ2-1, the complete variable domain reads DGGITQSPKYLFRKEGQNVTLSCEQNLNHDAMYWYRQDPGQGLRLIYYSQIVNDFQKGDIAEGYSVSREKKESFPLTVTSAQKNPTAFYLCASKVDVLSYNEQFFGPGTRLTVL.

V usage is TRBV5-1 and J usage is TRBJ1-5; maybe TRBD1 (6 bases). This CDR3 is built from 13 residues. V was trimmed by 0 bases and J by 7 bases, leaving 8 bases between them. CDR1 is SGHRS and CDR2 is YFSETQ in the germline V gene. The CDR3 region has the DNA TGCGCCAGCAGCTTGGGGGGGGGCCAGCCCCAGCATTTT. As protein: CASSLGGGQPQHF.

The J gene is TRBJ2-7, the V gene TRBV9; 7 positions match TRBD1. The germline CDR1 and CDR2 sequences are SGDLS and YYNGEE. The CDR3 has 16 residues. The trim removed 4 bases at V and 0 bases at J, leaving 10 bases unmatched. The CDR3 region has the DNA TGTGCCAGCAGCAGTCGGACCGGGACAGTCTCCTACGAGCAGTACTTC. It yields the protein CASSSRTGTVSYEQYF.

The chain couples TRBV18 to TRBJ1-5; D not certain. V was clipped by 6 bases and J by 3 bases, with 12 bases between them. Germline CDR1 and CDR2: KGHSH and LQKENI. The CDR3 runs 14 residues. The CDR3 here is CASSDQNHNQPQHF. The CDR3 nucleotides read TGTGCCAGCTCCGACCAGAACCACAATCAGCCCCAGCATTTT.

The V gene is TRBV9, the J gene TRBJ2-2, with D perhaps assigned TRBD1 or TRBD2 (5 bases each). This CDR3 region has 15 residues. Trimming pared 3 bases from V and 4 bases from J, leaving 13 bases between. In germline, CDR1 is SGDLS, CDR2 YYNGEE. DNA of the CDR3: TGTGCCAGCAGCGCCACAGGACTGAGCACCGGGGAGCTGTTTTTT. This encodes CASSATGLSTGELFF.

The chain recombines TRBV5-1 with TRBJ2-4; TRBD2 matches at 12 bases. The junction had 8 bases not matched to a gene; V was cut back by 4 bases and J by 0 bases. The CDR3 loop spans 18 amino acids. Germline V gene data show CDR1 as SGHRS and CDR2 as YFSETQ. CDR3 nucleotides: TGCGCCAGCAGCCCAGGGGCTAGCGGGGGGGAAGCCAAAAACATTCAGTACTTC. As protein: CASSPGASGGEAKNIQYF.

This clone was detected a few times. The chain joins TRBV7-2 to TRBJ1-1; D possibly corresponds to TRBD1 (5 bases). Trimming shortened V by 5 bases and J by 5 bases, and 18 bases separated the two germline ends. This CDR3 contains 15 residues. The germline CDR1 and CDR2 sequences are SGHTA and FQGNSA. Written as DNA, the CDR3 is TGTGCCAGCAGCCGGTGGGCCGGGGGGTGGACTGAAGCTTTCTTT. The encoded protein is CASSRWAGGWTEAFF.

The J gene is TRBJ2-5, the V gene TRBV10-3, with no clear D. V gave up 7 bases and J gave up 5 bases, with 8 bases separating them. This CDR3 has 11 residues. Germline assignment: CDR1 ENHRY and CDR2 SYGVKD. CDR3 sequence reads: CAIKSTETQYF. The DNA for the CDR3 is TGTGCCATCAAATCGACGGAGACCCAGTACTTC.

The chain joins TRBV6-5 to TRBJ1-5; maybe TRBD1 (5 bases). Germline CDR1 is MNHEY and CDR2 is SVGAGI. The CDR3 covers 13 residues. The germline V and J ends were trimmed by 5 bases and 4 bases, with 9 bases remaining between them. This CDR3 reads CASSGGANQPQHF. For the CDR3, the DNA is TGTGCCAGCAGTGGAGGGGCAAATCAGCCCCAGCATTTT.

V usage is TRBV7-9 and J usage is TRBJ2-5, with 12 nucleotides matching TRBD1. This CDR3 is 18 amino acids long. The trim removed 3 bases at V and 4 bases at J, leaving 12 bases unmatched. From germline, CDR1 is SEHNR and CDR2 FQNEAQ (reference sequence). The CDR3: CASSFPTLGQGARETQYF. The CDR3, as DNA: TGTGCCAGCAGCTTCCCTACCCTGGGACAGGGGGCCAGAGAGACCCAGTACTTC.

V and J are TRBV11-2 and TRBJ1-5, with D possibly being TRBD1 (6 bases). V lost 0 bases and J 12 bases, leaving 12 bases between the germline ends. The germline V gene has CDR1 SGHAT and CDR2 FQNNGV. CDR3 length equals 13 residues. CDR3 nucleotide sequence: TGTGCCAGCAGCTTAGAATTGGGGGGCTTCCAGCATTTT. Protein: CASSLELGGFQHF. Looking up the rest from reference TRBV11-2 and TRBJ1-5 gives the full variable domain: EAGVAQSPRYKIIEKRQSVAFWCNPISGHATLYWYQQILGQGPKLLIQFQNNGVVDDSQLPKDRFSAERLKGVDSTLKIQPAKLEDSAVYLCASSLELGGFQHFGDGTRLSIL.

This clone has only one observation. The V call is TRBV30, the J call TRBJ2-3; the D gene is possibly TRBD2 (6 bases). Germline CDR1 reads GTSNPN; CDR2 reads SVGIG (reference sequence). The V end was cut by 5 bases, the J end by 0 bases, with 12 bases between. CDR3 length equals 14 residues. This CDR3 reads CAWGSSGSTDTQYF. CDR3 nucleotide sequence: TGTGCCTGGGGCTCGAGCGGGAGCACAGATACGCAGTATTTT. Complete variable domain (other parts from reference TRBV30 and TRBJ2-3): SQTIHQWPATLVQPVGSPLSLECTVEGTSNPNLYWYRQAAGRGLQLLFYSVGIGQISSEVPQNLSASRPQDRQFILSSKKLLLSDSGFYLCAWGSSGSTDTQYFGPGTRLTVL.

The V call is TRBV11-3, the J call TRBJ2-7, with 8 positions matching TRBD2. Germline V CDR1 and CDR2: SGHNT, YENEEA. The CDR3 has 15 residues. With 6 bases clipped from V and 3 bases from J, the junction kept 10 bases outside the gene matches. CDR3 coding DNA: TGTGCCAGCAGTAGAGAGGGACTAGACCACTACGAGCAGTACTTC. Its protein is CASSREGLDHYEQYF.

V is TRBV27 and J is TRBJ2-2; D is tentatively TRBD1 or TRBD2 (5 bases each). CDR1 and CDR2 (germline): MNHEY, SMNVEV (reference sequence). The V end lost 5 bases, the J end lost 5 bases, and 12 bases lay between the germline ends. The CDR3 loop spans 14 amino acids. The CDR3 nucleotides are TGTGCCAGCAGTCCCGGGACGAGAACCGGGGAGCTGTTTTTT. It codes for CASSPGTRTGELFF.

This clone came up once. The J gene is TRBJ2-7, the V gene TRBV7-2; a possible D gene is TRBD1 (6 bases). Germline V gives CDR1 SGHTA, CDR2 FQGNSA. The length of the CDR3 is 15 residues. The V end was cut by 5 bases, the J end by 3 bases, with 17 bases between. The CDR3 reads CASSPRSRDIYEQYF. The CDR3 nucleotides read TGTGCCAGCAGCCCCCGATCCCGGGACATCTACGAGCAGTACTTC.

The genes are TRBV19 and TRBJ1-5; D is unclear. The germline CDR1 and CDR2 sequences are LNHDA and SQIVND (reference sequence). The CDR3 loop spans 14 amino acids. Trimming removed 0 bases at V and 0 bases at J, with 3 bases between. Here the CDR3 DNA reads TGTGCCAGTAGTATAGACGATAGCAATCAGCCCCAGCATTTT. Amino acid sequence: CASSIDDSNQPQHF.

V and J are TRBV15 and TRBJ1-3; no clear D gene. The CDR3 length is 13 residues. CDR1 is LNHNV, CDR2 YYDKDF, per germline (reference sequence). Trimming removed 0 bases from V and 7 bases from J, with 7 bases in between. DNA of the CDR3: TGTGCCACCAGCAGAGAAGTCTGGAACACCATATATTTT. Translating it yields CATSREVWNTIYF.

The gene calls are TRBV28 and TRBJ2-7, with D tentatively TRBD2 (5 bases). Trimming took 8 bases from V and 7 from J, leaving 24 bases between them. The length of the CDR3 is 15 residues. The germline gives CDR1 MDHEN, CDR2 SYDVKM. CDR3 nucleotides: TGTGCCAGCGCCTGGGAGAAGGGTAGGGTACAAGAGCAGTACTTC. Translated, it gives CASAWEKGRVQEQYF.

The chain links TRBV7-9 to TRBJ2-7; tentatively, D is TRBD1 or TRBD2 (6 bases each). The germline CDR1 and CDR2 sequences are SEHNR and FQNEAQ (reference sequence). This CDR3 spans 13 amino acids. Deletions cut 8 bases from V and 1 base from J, with 12 bases between. The chain's CDR3 is CASSRGLSYEQYF. The CDR3 region has the DNA TGTGCCAGCTCCCGGGGGCTGTCCTACGAGCAGTACTTC.

The chain uses TRBV18 and TRBJ2-6; the D is unclear. The CDR3 has 14 residues. V was cut by 5 bases and J by 0 bases, with 5 bases left in between. In germline, CDR1 is KGHSH, CDR2 LQKENI. CDR3 residues: CASSASSGANVLTF. DNA for the CDR3: TGTGCCAGCTCAGCGAGCTCTGGGGCCAACGTCCTGACTTTC.

CDR3 DNA sequence: TGTGCCAGCAGTCCCAGTGGGCAGTCTTCACCCCTCCACTTT. It encodes CASSPSGQSSPLHF. This sequence joins TRBV6-6 and TRBJ1-6; D is unresolved. Germline assignment: CDR1 MNHNY and CDR2 SVGAGI (reference sequence). The V and J ends lost 5 bases and 9 bases respectively, with 14 bases between them. There are 14 residues in the CDR3.